This TCR beta chain was retrieved from a study of T cell changes during pregnancy in multiple sclerosis (dated by TCRdb to about 2019). About the investigation overall: In women with multiple sclerosis, the researchers looked at how the T cell repertoire shifted as pregnancy progressed.

Receptors were amplified or captured by the immunoSEQ multiplex PCR assay. Sourced from immuneACCESS, this table was stored by TCRdb with only in-frame sequences that have V and J called. A share of the clones is absent; for the studies checked, an unresolved V gene accounts for under half, and the remainder has no known explanation. Counted in this sample were some 100,000 clones; 85% to 95% of them appeared once. Of the sample, about 0.9% is held by the ten largest clones. This clone was picked up one time. Which antigen it targets is not known. No much larger clone is present one base from it, and per-base qualities are unavailable. In the germline V gene (reference sequence), CDR1 corresponds to GTSNPN and CDR2 to SVGIG. Unmatched junction bases come to 18, with V trimmed by 2 bases and J by 8 bases. Inclusive of the bounding cysteine and phenylalanine, the CDR3 is 16 residues long. The kept DNA is CDR3 alone, 48 bases in frame from the first base.

Source: peripheral blood, taken before pregnancy. Here the chain combines TRBV30 and TRBJ2-7; 7 bases in between match TRBD1. The TCR sequence derives from a female donor with multiple sclerosis, enrolled in a pregnancy study. The nucleotide sequence reads as follows: TGTGCCTGGAGTAGTGTGGACGGGACAGTGAAGGTCCAGCAGTACTTC. It codes for CAWSSVDGTVKVQQYF.